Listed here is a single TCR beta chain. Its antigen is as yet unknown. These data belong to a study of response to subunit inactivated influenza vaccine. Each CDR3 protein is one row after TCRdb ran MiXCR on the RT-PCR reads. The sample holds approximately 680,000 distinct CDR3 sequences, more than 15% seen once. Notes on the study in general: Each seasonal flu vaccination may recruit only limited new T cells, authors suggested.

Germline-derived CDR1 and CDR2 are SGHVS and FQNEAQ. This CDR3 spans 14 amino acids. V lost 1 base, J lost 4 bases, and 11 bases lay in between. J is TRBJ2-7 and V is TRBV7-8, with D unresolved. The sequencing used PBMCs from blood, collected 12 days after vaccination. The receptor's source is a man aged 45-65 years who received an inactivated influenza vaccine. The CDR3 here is CASSLGIRIYEQYF. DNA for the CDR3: TGTGCCAGCAGCTTAGGAATCAGAATTTACGAGCAGTACTTC. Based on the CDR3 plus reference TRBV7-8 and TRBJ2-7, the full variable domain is GAGVSQSPRYKVAKRGQDVALRCDPISGHVSLFWYQQALGQGPEFLTYFQNEAQLDKSGLPSDRFFAERPEGSVSTLKIQRTQQEDSAVYLCASSLGIRIYEQYFGPGTRLTVT.